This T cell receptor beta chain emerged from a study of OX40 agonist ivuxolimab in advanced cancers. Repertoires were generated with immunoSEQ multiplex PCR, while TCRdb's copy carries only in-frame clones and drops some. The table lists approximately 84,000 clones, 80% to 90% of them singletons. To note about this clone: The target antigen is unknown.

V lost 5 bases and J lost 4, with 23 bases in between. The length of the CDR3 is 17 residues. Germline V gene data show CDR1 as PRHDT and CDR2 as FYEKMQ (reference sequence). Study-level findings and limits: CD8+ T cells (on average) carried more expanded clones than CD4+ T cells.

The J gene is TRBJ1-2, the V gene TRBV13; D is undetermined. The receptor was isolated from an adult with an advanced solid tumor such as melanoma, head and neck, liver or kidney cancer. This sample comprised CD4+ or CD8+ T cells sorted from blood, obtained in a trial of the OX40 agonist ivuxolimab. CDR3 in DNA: TGTGCCAGCAGCCCTGTGGTGTCAGCGCCCCTTCCCTATGGCTACACCTTC. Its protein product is CASSPVVSAPLPYGYTF.